This entry concerns a single TCR beta chain. This clonotype was seen many times. No antigen is known for it. No base qualities exist here, and no much larger clone lies one base off it. The time point label, read with the paper, signifies: newly diagnosed GD, antithyroid drugs for less than 3 months. For both TCR sequencing and RNA sequencing, RNA was extracted from PBMCs using TRIzol. The diagnosis of Graves' disease followed American Thyroid Association guidelines. Patients for the study were recruited at an endocrinology department in Xi'an, China. From each patient, approximately 9 milliliters of peripheral blood was collected into an EDTA anticoagulant tube. PBMCs were isolated by Ficoll Paque Plus density gradient separation without further T cell sorting. An Agilent 2100 Bioanalyzer and agarose gel were used to assess RNA quality, and a NanoDrop 2000 was used to measure RNA concentration. V sheds 5 bases and J sheds 6 bases, leaving 14 bases between their ends. From a lookup of the germline V gene (reference sequence), CDR1 and CDR2 are SGHAT and FQDESV. The CDR3, cysteine through phenylalanine, is 14 amino acids long. The sequence is cut down to CDR3 DNA, 42 bases in frame from base 1.

This sample is drawn from a study of regulatory T cells in long-lasting Graves disease (dated by TCRdb to the early 2020s). Broadly, across the study: In the newly diagnosed Graves' disease group, patients had been taking antithyroid drugs for less than 3 months. Patients with persistent Graves' disease were compared with patients with newly diagnosed Graves' disease using TCR sequencing and RNA sequencing of peripheral blood. The study was conducted in China and was registered as a clinical trial. TCR sequencing covered roughly 13 persistent and roughly 20 newly diagnosed Graves' disease patients, some 35 samples in total.

The full study reports these points: Lower TCR Shannon entropy and fewer highly expanded clones were observed in persistent Graves' disease patients than in newly diagnosed patients, which suggested clonal expansion. The authors noted that the small sample size was a limitation that may lower accuracy. Persistent patients shared more public clonotypes among themselves (around 3,000) than newly diagnosed patients did (about 970). Only the TCR beta chain was sequenced and analyzed. Peripheral blood alone was examined, since thyroid tissue, which constituted the primary lesion, could not be accessed. Persistent disease showed preferential use of TRBV28, TRBJ1-2 and TRBJ2-5, whereas newly diagnosed disease favored TRBV20-1 and TRBJ2-1.

The method behind the library was multiplex PCR. The sample was run on an Illumina HiSeq 4000. CDR3 regions were amplified by Arm-PCR with iRepertoire HTBI primers to construct TCR beta libraries. Gel purification was performed on PCR products prior to sequencing. The study's own analysis went as follows. A total of fewer than 70 TRBV and 14 TRBJ segments were identified across samples and were used for gene usage analysis of CDR3 amino acid clonotypes. COPE and FqMerger were used to merge the filtered high-quality paired reads into contigs. Contigs were aligned with BLAST to IMGT TRBV, TRBD and TRBJ reference genes, and CDR3 was defined per IMGT. Clonotypes above 0.1% frequency were classified as highly expanded clones. Shannon entropy was used to measure repertoire diversity, and the Gini coefficient was used to measure V-J evenness. Clonotypes shared by more than one individual were considered public. The public reads were reprocessed in TCRdb via fastp at Q25 and MiXCR, keeping in-frame beta chains. Rows matching on CDR3 protein sequence are summarized as one entry with the most common DNA and genes. The V and J calls and clone size are TCRdb's, not the authors'. The table for this sample lists around 460,000 distinct CDR3 sequences; roughly 15% of them were counted only once. Roughly 18% of the sample is taken by the ten largest.

The same specimen was also included in a second study, on T cells in Graves' hyperthyroidism and ophthalmopathy. In that second paper, the authors write: Stable Graves' hyperthyroidism was defined as the absence of progression to ophthalmopathy over 18 months of follow-up. Hyperthyroidism patients were newly diagnosed, had a disease duration of under 2 months, and were aged 18 to 65 years. Any patient with an uncontrolled infection, another autoimmune disease, pregnancy or lactation was excluded. Diagnoses were established on the basis of clinical symptoms, serum thyroxine and TRAb, thyroid ultrasound, and orbital computed tomography. The TCR CDR3 was subjected to a first round of RT-PCR using the HTBI primer set and the Qiagen OneStep RT-PCR kit. Most expanded thyroid clonotypes (frequency above 0.001) were also found in blood, which suggests that blood repertoires may mirror thyroid immune responses. In cross-validation, a model built on a 13 V-J signature told ophthalmopathy apart from stable hyperthyroidism with about 90% sensitivity and roughly 81% specificity, and in testing the same model reached 80%/75%. During validation, the model predicted progression to ophthalmopathy a median of about 5.9 months ahead of onset, with around 71% sensitivity and 72.22% specificity. TCR V-J signatures able to tell the groups apart were searched for in a discovery cohort of 90 to 100 patients, of whom around 43 had Graves' ophthalmopathy and some 60 had stable Graves' hyperthyroidism. Prospective prediction of ophthalmopathy was tested in an independent validation cohort consisting of some 20 hyperthyroidism patients and around 16 patients who later progressed to ophthalmopathy. The approximately 98 discovery patients were randomly divided into training and test sets at a 7:3 ratio. The study also compared thyroid tissue and blood T-cell repertoires from five or six Graves' hyperthyroidism patients. After blood sampling, hyperthyroidism patients were treated with methimazole at a starting dose of 30 mg daily, and ophthalmopathy patients were treated with high-dose intravenous methylprednisolone. A second multiplex PCR round built the libraries, followed by size selection and purification. Paired-end sequencing of the libraries was performed with 100 bp reads on an Illumina HiSeq2000. SOAPnuke was used to process the raw data, with reads discarded if the reads contained adapters or uncalled bases, had a mean Phred below 15, or lacked an exact constant-primer or identifier match. High-quality paired reads were merged with COPE v1.2.5, and unique nucleotide sequences were defined as clonotypes. MiTCR v1.1 was used to align clonotypes to the IMGT TRBV, TRBD and TRBJ reference segments. The analysis was restricted to V-J combinations with a frequency above 0.0001, which together covered 99.2% of the repertoires. A TCS score was defined as the ratio of F50 (clonal expansion) to E x V (chaos), with BLOSUM62-based TCRdist applied between CDR3 peptides within each V-J. Welch's t-statistics and random forest reduced fewer than 600 V-J features to 13, which were used in a naive Bayes classifier (R e1071). No statistical method was used to set the sample size in advance, and investigators knew the group allocation. According to the paper, TCR Vbeta CDR3 sequencing was carried out on 135 peripheral blood samples, which came from under 50 ophthalmopathy, about 75 hyperthyroidism and approximately 17 progressor patients.

The sequenced sample was peripheral blood mononuclear cells (PBMCs), obtained at new diagnosis, from a patient treated with antithyroid drugs. The rearranged chain carries TRBV11-1 and TRBJ2-1; the D gene is perhaps TRBD2, from 6 matching bases. This receptor was taken from a woman aged 50 to 60 with Graves disease. Donor details come from another sample of the same person, matched by shared clones. Read as DNA, the sequence is TGTGCCAGCAGCCGAGACGGGAGCTTCAATGAGCAGTTCTTC. Its protein reads: CASSRDGSFNEQFF. Full variable domain (CDR3 extended with the reference TRBV11-1 and TRBJ2-1 proteins): EAEVAQSPRYKITEKSQAVAFWCDPISGHATLYWYRQILGQGPELLVQFQDESVVDDSQLPKDRFSAERLKGVDSTLKIQPAELGDSAMYLCASSRDGSFNEQFFGPGTRLTVL.